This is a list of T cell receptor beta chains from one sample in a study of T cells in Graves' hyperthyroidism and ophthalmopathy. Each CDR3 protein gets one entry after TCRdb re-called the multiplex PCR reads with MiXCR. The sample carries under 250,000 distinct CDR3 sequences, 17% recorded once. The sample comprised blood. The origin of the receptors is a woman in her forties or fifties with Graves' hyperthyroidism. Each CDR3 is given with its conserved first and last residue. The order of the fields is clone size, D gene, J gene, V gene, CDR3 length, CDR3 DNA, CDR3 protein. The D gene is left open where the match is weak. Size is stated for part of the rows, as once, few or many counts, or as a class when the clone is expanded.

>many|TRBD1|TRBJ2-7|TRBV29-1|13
TGCAGCGTTTTGGACAGGGACCTATACGAGCAGTACTTC
CSVLDRDLYEQYF
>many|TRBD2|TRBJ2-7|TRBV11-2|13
TGTGCCAGCAGGCCGGGAGGAGGATACGAGCAGTACTTC
CASRPGGGYEQYF
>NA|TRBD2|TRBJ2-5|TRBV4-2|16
TGTGCCAGCAGCCAAGATCGGGCGGGAGGGCCGGTGACCCAGTACTTC
CASSQDRAGGPVTQYF
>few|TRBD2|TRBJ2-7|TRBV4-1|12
TGCGCGTCGGCTAGCGGCTCCTACGAGCAGTACTTC
CASASGSYEQYF
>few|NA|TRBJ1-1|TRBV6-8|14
TGTGCCAGCAGTTACTCGACGGTGAACACTGAAGCTTTCTTT
CASSYSTVNTEAFF
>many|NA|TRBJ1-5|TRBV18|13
TGTGCCAGCTCACCAGCAGACAATCAGCCCCAGCATTTT
CASSPADNQPQHF
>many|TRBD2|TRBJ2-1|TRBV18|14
TGTGCCAGCTCAATGACGGGAGGGCCTAATGAGCAGTTCTTC
CASSMTGGPNEQFF
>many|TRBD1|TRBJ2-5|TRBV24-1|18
TGTGCCACCAGTGACCCTTCGGGACAGGGGGCGTTTTCAGAGACCCAGTACTTC
CATSDPSGQGAFSETQYF
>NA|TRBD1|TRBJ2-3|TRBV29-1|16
TGCAGCGTTAAAGGAGGGGACAGGGGAAGCACAGATACGCAGTATTTT
CSVKGGDRGSTDTQYF
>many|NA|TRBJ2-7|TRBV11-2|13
TGTGCCAGCAACGTCGGAAGTTCCTACGAGCAGTACTTC
CASNVGSSYEQYF
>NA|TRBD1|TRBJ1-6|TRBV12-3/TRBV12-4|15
TGTGCCAGCAGGGGCGGGACAGGCAATAATTCACCCCTCCACTTT
CASRGGTGNNSPLHF
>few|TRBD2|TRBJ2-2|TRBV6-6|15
TGTGCCAGCAGTTACCAAAATCGCGGGGGCGGGGAGCTGTTTTTT
CASSYQNRGGGELFF
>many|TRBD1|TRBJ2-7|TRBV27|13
TGTGCCAGCAGTACACTGGACAGGTACGAGCAGTACTTC
CASSTLDRYEQYF
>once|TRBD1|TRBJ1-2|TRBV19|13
TGTGCCAGTAACACCGGGACAGGCTATGGCTACACCTTC
CASNTGTGYGYTF
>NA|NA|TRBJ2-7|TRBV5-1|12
TGCGCCAGCAGCTTGTCACCCACGGAGCAGTACTTC
CASSLSPTEQYF
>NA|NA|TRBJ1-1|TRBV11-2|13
TGTGCCAGCAGCTTACAGGGCTTGACTGAAGCTTTCTTT
CASSLQGLTEAFF
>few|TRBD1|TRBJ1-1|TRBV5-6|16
TGTGCCAGCAGCTTGAGGCGACAGGGGATGAACACTGAAGCTTTCTTT
CASSLRRQGMNTEAFF
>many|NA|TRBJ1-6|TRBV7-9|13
TGTGCCAGCAGCCCCTCGCCAGATAGGTCCCTCCACTTT
CASSPSPDRSLHF
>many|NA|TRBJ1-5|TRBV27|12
TGTGCCAGCAGGGACAGCAATCAGCCCCAGCATTTT
CASRDSNQPQHF
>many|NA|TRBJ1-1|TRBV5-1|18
TGCGCCAGCAGCTTGTCCTTGCGGACGAGTACCCTTAACACTGAAGCTTTCTTT
CASSLSLRTSTLNTEAFF
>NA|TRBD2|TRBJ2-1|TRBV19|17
TGTGCCAGTACCATCAGGTCTAGCGGGAGGCCCTACAATGAGCAGTTCTTC
CASTIRSSGRPYNEQFF
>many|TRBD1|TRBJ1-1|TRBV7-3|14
TGTGCCAGCAGAAAGGACAGGGGAGGCACTGAAGCTTTCTTT
CASRKDRGGTEAFF
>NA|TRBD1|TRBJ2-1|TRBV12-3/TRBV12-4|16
TGTGCCAGCAGTGAGGAGAACAGGGGCAGTTACAATGAGCAGTTCTTC
CASSEENRGSYNEQFF
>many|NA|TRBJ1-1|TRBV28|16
TGTGCCAGCAGTTTCAACCCGACAGATCAGAACACTGAAGCTTTCTTT
CASSFNPTDQNTEAFF
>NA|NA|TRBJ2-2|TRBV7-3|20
TGTGCCAGCAGCCCCAAAGTGGCCACAGGGTTGGTTCTAAACACCGGGGAGCTGTTTTTT
CASSPKVATGLVLNTGELFF
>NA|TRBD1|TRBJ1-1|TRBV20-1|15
TGCAGTGCTAGAGTGGGACAGGTGATGAACACTGAAGCTTTCTTT
CSARVGQVMNTEAFF
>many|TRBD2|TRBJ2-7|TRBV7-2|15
TGTGCCAGCAGCCCTGGACTAGCGGGAGCATACGAGCAGTACTTC
CASSPGLAGAYEQYF
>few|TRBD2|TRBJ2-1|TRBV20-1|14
TGCAGTGCTAGCAAACTAGCGGAACAAGGGACCCAGTTCTTC
CSASKLAEQGTQFF
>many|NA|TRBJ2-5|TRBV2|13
TGTGCCAGCAAGCGGGCAGGGCGGGAGACCCAGTACTTC
CASKRAGRETQYF
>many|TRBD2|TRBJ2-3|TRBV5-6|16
TGTGCCAGCAGCCTTGGTGATAGCGGGACCACAGATACGCAGTATTTT
CASSLGDSGTTDTQYF
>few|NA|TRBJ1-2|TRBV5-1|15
TGCGCCAGCAGCTTGGCGAGCCCCGGCTCATATGGCTACACCTTC
CASSLASPGSYGYTF
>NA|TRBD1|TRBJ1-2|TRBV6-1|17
TGTGCCAGCAGTGAACGGGGACAGGGATGGGACAACTATGGCTACACCTTC
CASSERGQGWDNYGYTF
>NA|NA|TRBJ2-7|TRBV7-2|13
TGTGCCAGCAGCTTAGTCCTGGTCTACGAGCAGTACTTC
CASSLVLVYEQYF
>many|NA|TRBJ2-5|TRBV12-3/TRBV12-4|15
TGTGCCAGCAGTTTAGTGTCGAGGAGCACGGAGACCCAGTACTTC
CASSLVSRSTETQYF